Below, 10 T cell receptor beta chains from the same sample are listed, as sequenced in a study of technical replicates of blood from four donors. This table comes from immunoSEQ multiplex PCR, and its TCRdb copy is limited to in-frame clones, with some not included. Of some 94,000 clones listed, roughly 95% are singletons. The sequenced material came from T cells isolated from PBMCs. Source of these receptors: a human donor in good health.

The J gene is TRBJ1-1, the V gene TRBV29-1; D unclear. The CDR3 length is 13 residues. The germline CDR1 and CDR2 sequences are SQVTM and ANQGSEA. The ends were cut back, 0 bases at V and 1 base at J, with 6 bases in the middle. The CDR3 DNA is TGCAGCGTTGAAGATCTCAGGAACACTGAAGCTTTCTTT. It yields the protein CSVEDLRNTEAFF.

The V and J genes are TRBV5-1 and TRBJ2-5; maybe TRBD1 (6 bases). Germline CDR1 and CDR2: SGHRS and YFSETQ. CDR3 length equals 14 residues. Trimming took off 3 bases at V and 4 bases at J, with 13 bases between the two ends. CDR3 in DNA: TGCGCCAGCAGCTCACCCACAGGGACAGAGACCCAGTACTTC. Amino acid sequence: CASSSPTGTETQYF.

The CDR3 here is CASSYSTADTPQHF. CDR3 nucleotide sequence: TGTGCCAGCAGTTACTCGACAGCCGATACGCCCCAGCATTTT. This chain joins TRBV6-5 and TRBJ1-5; D perhaps matches TRBD1 (5 bases). The CDR3 extends over 14 amino acids. In germline, CDR1 is MNHEY, CDR2 SVGAGI. V lost 0 bases, J lost 9 bases, and 12 bases lay in between.

The V call is TRBV27, the J call TRBJ1-2; unclear D gene. Germline assignment: CDR1 MNHEY and CDR2 SMNVEV (reference sequence). The CDR3 sequence is 14 residues long. Between the trimmed V and J ends, which lost 0 bases and 5 bases, there was a span of 10 bases. The CDR3 coding sequence is TGTGCCAGCAGTTTATCGTCCGCGGTATATGGCTACACCTTC. Amino acids: CASSLSSAVYGYTF.

CDR3 DNA sequence: TGTGCCAGCAGCTCCACCGGGACTAGTGTCAATGAGCAGTTCTTC. This codes for CASSSTGTSVNEQFF. The chain uses TRBV7-3 and TRBJ2-1, with 8 bases that match TRBD2. CDR1 is SGHTA, CDR2 FQGTGA, per germline. The CDR3 sequence is 15 residues long. J was trimmed by 6 bases and V by 4 bases; bases with no gene match: 8.

V gene TRBV27 combines with J gene TRBJ1-1, with 7 bases identical to TRBD1. CDR1 MNHEY and CDR2 SMNVEV come from the germline V gene (reference sequence). V was pared by 5 bases and J by 11 bases, with 11 bases of the junction left unmatched. CDR3 length: 13 residues. The DNA of the CDR3 is TGTGCCAGCAGTCACGGACAGGCCATCGGGGCTTTCTTT. Translated: CASSHGQAIGAFF.

The rearrangement links TRBV12-1 to TRBJ2-1; the table gives TRBD2 as D, unverified against the DNA. TRBV12-1 is reported as a pseudogene. This CDR3 spans 15 amino acids. The CDR3 DNA is TGTGCCAGCAGCCCCCTTAGCGGGAGGGCCTGTGAGCAGTTCTTC. This translates into CASSPLSGRACEQFF.

The chain couples TRBV6-5 to TRBJ1-1; maybe TRBD1 (5 bases). Trimming took off 4 bases at V and 6 bases at J, with 9 bases between the two ends. CDR1 is MNHEY, CDR2 SVGAGI, per germline. The length of the CDR3 is 12 residues. The CDR3 DNA reads as TGTGCCAGCAGTTCTTTACAGGCTGAAGCTTTCTTT. It specifies CASSSLQAEAFF.

The V gene is TRBV5-6, the J gene TRBJ1-3, with unresolved D. Trimming left V 0 bases short and J 0 bases short, with 7 bases between. The CDR3 extends over 15 amino acids. Germline V gene data show CDR1 as SGHDT and CDR2 as YYEEEE. CDR3 nucleotides: TGTGCCAGCAGCTTGGATTACTTCTCTGGAAACACCATATATTTT. Its protein product is CASSLDYFSGNTIYF. Together with reference TRBV5-6 and TRBJ1-3, the CDR3 gives the full variable domain: DAGVTQSPTHLIKTRGQQVTLRCSPKSGHDTVSWYQQALGQGPQFIFQYYEEEERQRGNFPDRFSGHQFPNYSSELNVNALLLGDSALYLCASSLDYFSGNTIYFGEGSWLTVV.

The rearrangement uses TRBV6-5 and TRBJ1-4; 9 positions match TRBD1. After removal of 6 bases from V and 6 bases from J, the junction contained 2 bases not matched to a gene. Germline lookup yields CDR1 MNHEY and CDR2 SVGAGI. This CDR3 spans 13 amino acids. The CDR3 bases are TGTGCCAGCAGCTGGACAGGGGATGAAAAACTGTTTTTT. It yields the protein CASSWTGDEKLFF.